This TCR beta chain was found in a study of OX40 agonist ivuxolimab in advanced cancers. This table comes from immunoSEQ multiplex PCR, and its TCRdb copy is limited to in-frame clones, with some not included. The sample consists of around 57,000 clones, 84% of them appearing once. Patients had blood sampled at baseline and again on cycle 4 day 1 and cycle 7 day 1. The V end lost 0 bases, the J end lost 0 bases, and 8 bases lay between the germline ends. This CDR3 has 15 residues. The germline gives CDR1 MNHEY, CDR2 SVGAGI. The clonotype was recovered from an adult with an advanced solid tumor such as melanoma, head and neck, liver or kidney cancer. The input for sequencing was CD4+ or CD8+ T cells sorted from blood, taken in a trial of the OX40 agonist ivuxolimab. V gene TRBV6-5 combines with J gene TRBJ1-1; D unclear. The CDR3 protein is CASSYSTLMNTEAFF. The CDR3 DNA reads TGTGCCAGCAGTTACTCGACGCTGATGAACACTGAAGCTTTCTTT.